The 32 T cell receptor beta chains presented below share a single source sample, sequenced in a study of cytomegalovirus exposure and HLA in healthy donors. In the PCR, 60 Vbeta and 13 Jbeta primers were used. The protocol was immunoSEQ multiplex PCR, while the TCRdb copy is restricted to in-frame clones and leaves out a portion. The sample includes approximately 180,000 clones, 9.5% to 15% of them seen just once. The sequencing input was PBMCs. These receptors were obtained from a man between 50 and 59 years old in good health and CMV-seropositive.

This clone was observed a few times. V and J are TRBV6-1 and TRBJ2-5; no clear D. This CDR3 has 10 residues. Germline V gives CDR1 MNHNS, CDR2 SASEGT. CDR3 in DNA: TGTGTGGCGGAAACGGAGACCCAGTACTTC. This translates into CVAETETQYF.

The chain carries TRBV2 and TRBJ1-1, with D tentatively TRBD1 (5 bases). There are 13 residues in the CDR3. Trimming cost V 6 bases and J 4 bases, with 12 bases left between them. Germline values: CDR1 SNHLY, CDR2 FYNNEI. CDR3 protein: CASRVGLSTEAFF. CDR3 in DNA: TGTGCCAGCAGGGTGGGGCTGAGCACTGAAGCTTTCTTT. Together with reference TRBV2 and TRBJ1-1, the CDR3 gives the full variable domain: EPEVTQTPSHQVTQMGQEVILRCVPISNHLYFYWYRQILGQKVEFLVSFYNNEISEKSEIFDDQFSVERPDGSNFTLKIRSTKLEDSAMYFCASRVGLSTEAFFGQGTRLTVV.

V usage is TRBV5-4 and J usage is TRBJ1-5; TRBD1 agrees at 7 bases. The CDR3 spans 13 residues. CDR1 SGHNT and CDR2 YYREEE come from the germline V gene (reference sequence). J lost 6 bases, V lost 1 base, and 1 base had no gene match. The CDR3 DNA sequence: TGTGCCAGCAGCTTGAAGGGGGCTCAGCCCCAGCATTTT. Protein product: CASSLKGAQPQHF.

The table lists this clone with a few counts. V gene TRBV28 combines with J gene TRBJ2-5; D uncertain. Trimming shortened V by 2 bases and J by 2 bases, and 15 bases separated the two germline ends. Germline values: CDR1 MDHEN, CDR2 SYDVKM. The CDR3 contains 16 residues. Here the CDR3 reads CASSLDPASFQETQYF. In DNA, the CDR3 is TGTGCCAGCAGTTTAGATCCCGCTAGTTTTCAAGAGACCCAGTACTTC.

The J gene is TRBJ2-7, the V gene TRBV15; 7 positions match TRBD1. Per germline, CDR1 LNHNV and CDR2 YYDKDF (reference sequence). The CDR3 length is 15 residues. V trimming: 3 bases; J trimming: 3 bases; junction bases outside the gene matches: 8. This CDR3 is CATSRSDRVDYEQYV. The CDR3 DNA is TGTGCCACCAGCAGGTCCGACAGGGTGGACTACGAGCAGTACGTC.

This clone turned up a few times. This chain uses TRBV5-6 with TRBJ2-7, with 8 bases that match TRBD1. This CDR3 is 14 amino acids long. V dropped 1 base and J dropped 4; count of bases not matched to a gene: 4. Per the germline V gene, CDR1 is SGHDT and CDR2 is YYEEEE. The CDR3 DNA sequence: TGTGCCAGCAGCTTGTTGGACAGGGAATACGAGCAGTACGTC. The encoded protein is CASSLLDREYEQYV.

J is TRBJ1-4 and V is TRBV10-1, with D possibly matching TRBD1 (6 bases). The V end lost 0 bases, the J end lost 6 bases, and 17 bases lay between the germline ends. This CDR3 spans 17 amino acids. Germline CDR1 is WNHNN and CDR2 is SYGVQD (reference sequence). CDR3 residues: CASSESRTAPQDEKLFF. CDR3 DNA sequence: TGCGCCAGCAGTGAGTCCAGGACAGCCCCACAGGATGAAAAACTGTTTTTT.

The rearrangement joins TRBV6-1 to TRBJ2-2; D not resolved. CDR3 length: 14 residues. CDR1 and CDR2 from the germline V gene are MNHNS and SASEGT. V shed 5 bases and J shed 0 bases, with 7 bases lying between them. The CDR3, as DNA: TGTGCCAGCAGTATTGGCCCGAACACCGGGGAGCTGTTTTTT. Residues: CASSIGPNTGELFF.

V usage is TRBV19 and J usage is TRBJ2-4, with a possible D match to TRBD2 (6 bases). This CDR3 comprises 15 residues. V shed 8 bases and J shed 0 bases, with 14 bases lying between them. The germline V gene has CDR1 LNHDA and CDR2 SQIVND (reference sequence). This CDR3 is CASSGVLLAKNIQYF. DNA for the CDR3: TGTGCCAGTTCGGGGGTATTGCTAGCCAAAAACATTCAGTACTTC. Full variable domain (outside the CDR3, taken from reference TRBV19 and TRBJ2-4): DGGITQSPKYLFRKEGQNVTLSCEQNLNHDAMYWYRQDPGQGLRLIYYSQIVNDFQKGDIAEGYSVSREKKESFPLTVTSAQKNPTAFYLCASSGVLLAKNIQYFGAGTRLSVL.

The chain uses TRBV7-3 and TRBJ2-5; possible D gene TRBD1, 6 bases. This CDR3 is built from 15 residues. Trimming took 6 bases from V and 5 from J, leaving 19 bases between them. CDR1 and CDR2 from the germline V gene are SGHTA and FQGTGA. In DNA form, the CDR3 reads TGTGCCAGCAGTACGACAGGAGCTTTCGGTGAGACCCAGTACTTC. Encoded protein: CASSTTGAFGETQYF.

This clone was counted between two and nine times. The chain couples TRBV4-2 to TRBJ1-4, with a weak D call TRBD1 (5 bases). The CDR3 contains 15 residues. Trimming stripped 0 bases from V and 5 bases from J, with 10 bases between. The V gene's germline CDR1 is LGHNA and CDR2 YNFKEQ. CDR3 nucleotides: TGTGCCAGCAGCCAAGAAAGCGGGACCAATGAAAAACTGTTTTTT. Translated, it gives CASSQESGTNEKLFF.

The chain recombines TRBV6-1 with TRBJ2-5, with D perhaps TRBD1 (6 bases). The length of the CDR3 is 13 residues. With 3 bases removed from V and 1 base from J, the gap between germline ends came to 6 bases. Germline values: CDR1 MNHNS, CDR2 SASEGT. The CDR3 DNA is TGTGCCAGCAGTGACAGGGGCCAAGAGACCCAGTACTTC. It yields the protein CASSDRGQETQYF.

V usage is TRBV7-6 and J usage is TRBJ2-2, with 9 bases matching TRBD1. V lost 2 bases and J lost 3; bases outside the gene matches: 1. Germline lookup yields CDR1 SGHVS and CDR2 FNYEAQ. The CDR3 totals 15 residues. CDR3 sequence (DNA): TGTGCCAGCAGCTTAAACAGGGGGCACACCGGGGAGCTGTTTTTT. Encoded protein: CASSLNRGHTGELFF.

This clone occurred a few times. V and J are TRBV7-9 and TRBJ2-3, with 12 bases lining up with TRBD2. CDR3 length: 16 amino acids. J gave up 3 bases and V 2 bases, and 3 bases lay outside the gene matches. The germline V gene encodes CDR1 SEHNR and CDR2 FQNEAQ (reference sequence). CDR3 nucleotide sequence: TGTGCCAGCAGCTTACTAGCGGGGGGGCCGACAGATACGCAGTATTTT. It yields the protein CASSLLAGGPTDTQYF.

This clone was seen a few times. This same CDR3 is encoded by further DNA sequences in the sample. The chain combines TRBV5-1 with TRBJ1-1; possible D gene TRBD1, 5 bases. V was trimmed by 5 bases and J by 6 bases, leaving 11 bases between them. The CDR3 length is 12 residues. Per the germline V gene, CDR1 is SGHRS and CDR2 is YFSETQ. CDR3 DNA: TGCGCCAGCAGAGGGGAGGTCGCTGAAGCTTTCTTT. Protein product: CASRGEVAEAFF.

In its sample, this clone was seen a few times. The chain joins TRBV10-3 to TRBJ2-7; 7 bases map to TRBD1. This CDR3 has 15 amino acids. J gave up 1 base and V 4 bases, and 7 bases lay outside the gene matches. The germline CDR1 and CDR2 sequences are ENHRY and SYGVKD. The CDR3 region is CAISASRQGSYEQYF. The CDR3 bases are TGTGCCATCAGTGCCTCAAGACAGGGTTCCTACGAGCAGTACTTC.

CDR3 coding DNA: TGTGCCTGGAGTGTATCCAGGTCCTACGAGCAGTACGTC. It encodes CAWSVSRSYEQYV. The rearrangement joins TRBV30 to TRBJ2-7, with D unresolved. The CDR3 consists of 13 residues. The V gene's germline CDR1 is GTSNPN and CDR2 SVGIG (reference sequence). V gave up 0 bases and J gave up 1 base, with 7 bases separating them.

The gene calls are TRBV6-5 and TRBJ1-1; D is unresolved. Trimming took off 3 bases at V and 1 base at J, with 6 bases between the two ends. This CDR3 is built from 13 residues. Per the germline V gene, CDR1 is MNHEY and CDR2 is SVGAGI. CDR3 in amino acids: CASSYGENTEAFF. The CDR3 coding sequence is TGTGCCAGCAGTTATGGAGAGAACACTGAAGCTTTCTTT.

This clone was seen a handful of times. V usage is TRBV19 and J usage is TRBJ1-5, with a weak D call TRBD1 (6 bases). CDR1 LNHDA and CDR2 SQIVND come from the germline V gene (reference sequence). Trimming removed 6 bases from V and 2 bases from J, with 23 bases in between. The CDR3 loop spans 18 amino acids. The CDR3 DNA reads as TGTGCCAGTAGCCCAGCCCCTATGACAGGTCACGGCAATCAGCCCCAGCATTTT. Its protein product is CASSPAPMTGHGNQPQHF.

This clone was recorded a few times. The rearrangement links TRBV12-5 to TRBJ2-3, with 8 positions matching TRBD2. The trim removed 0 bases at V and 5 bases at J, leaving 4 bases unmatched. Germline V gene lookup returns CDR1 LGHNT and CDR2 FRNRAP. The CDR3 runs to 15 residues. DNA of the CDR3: TGTGCTAGTGGTTTGGTATTCGGGGGGGGAGATACGCAGTATTTT. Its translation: CASGLVFGGGDTQYF.

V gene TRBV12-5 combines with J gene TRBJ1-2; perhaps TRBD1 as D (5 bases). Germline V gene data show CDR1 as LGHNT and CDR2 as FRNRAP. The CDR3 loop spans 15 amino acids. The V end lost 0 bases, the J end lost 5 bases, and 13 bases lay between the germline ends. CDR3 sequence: CASGLVGAKGYGYTF. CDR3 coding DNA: TGTGCTAGTGGTTTGGTAGGGGCGAAAGGGTATGGCTACACCTTC.

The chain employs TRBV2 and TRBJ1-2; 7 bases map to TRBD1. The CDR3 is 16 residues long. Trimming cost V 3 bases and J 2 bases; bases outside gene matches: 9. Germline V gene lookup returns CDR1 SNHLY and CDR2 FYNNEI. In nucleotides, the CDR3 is TGTGCCAGCAGTGAGATTACCGGGACAGCCAACTATGGCTACACCTTC. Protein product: CASSEITGTANYGYTF.

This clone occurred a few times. The CDR3 spells CASSTGEDQPQHF. The CDR3 DNA sequence: TGTGCCAGCAGTACGGGGGAGGACCAGCCCCAGCATTTT. The V call is TRBV2, the J call TRBJ1-5, with a possible D match to TRBD1 (5 bases). The CDR3 sequence is 13 residues long. CDR1 is SNHLY and CDR2 is FYNNEI in the germline V gene. Trimming took 5 bases from V and 7 from J, leaving 12 bases between them. Filled out from reference TRBV2 and TRBJ1-5, the complete variable domain reads EPEVTQTPSHQVTQMGQEVILRCVPISNHLYFYWYRQILGQKVEFLVSFYNNEISEKSEIFDDQFSVERPDGSNFTLKIRSTKLEDSAMYFCASSTGEDQPQHFGDGTRLSIL.

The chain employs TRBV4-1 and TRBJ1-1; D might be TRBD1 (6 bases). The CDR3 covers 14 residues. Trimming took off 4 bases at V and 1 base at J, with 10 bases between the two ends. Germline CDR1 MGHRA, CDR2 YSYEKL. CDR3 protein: CASSPGTRNTEAFF. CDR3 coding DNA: TGCGCCAGCAGCCCCGGGACAAGGAACACTGAAGCTTTCTTT.

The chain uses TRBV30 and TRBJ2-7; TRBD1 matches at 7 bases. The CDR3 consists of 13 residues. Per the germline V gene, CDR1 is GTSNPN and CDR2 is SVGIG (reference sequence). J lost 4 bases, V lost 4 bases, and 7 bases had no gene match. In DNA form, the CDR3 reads TGTGCCTGGACCCTGGGACAGAGATACGAGCAGTACTTC. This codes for CAWTLGQRYEQYF. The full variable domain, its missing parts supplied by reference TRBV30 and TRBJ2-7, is SQTIHQWPATLVQPVGSPLSLECTVEGTSNPNLYWYRQAAGRGLQLLFYSVGIGQISSEVPQNLSASRPQDRQFILSSKKLLLSDSGFYLCAWTLGQRYEQYFGPGTRLTVT.

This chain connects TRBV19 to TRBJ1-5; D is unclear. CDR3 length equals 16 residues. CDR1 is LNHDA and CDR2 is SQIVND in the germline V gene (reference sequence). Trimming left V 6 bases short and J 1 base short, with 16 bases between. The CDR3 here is CASSLTPRWSNQPQHF. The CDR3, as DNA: TGTGCCAGTAGCTTAACCCCCCGGTGGAGCAATCAGCCCCAGCATTTT.

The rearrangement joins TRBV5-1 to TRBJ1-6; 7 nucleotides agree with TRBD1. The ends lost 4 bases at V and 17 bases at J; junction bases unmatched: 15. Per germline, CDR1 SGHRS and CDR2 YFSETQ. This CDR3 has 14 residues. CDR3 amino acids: CASSASGGQAGIHF. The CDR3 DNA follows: TGCGCCAGCAGCGCATCTGGCGGACAGGCCGGGATCCACTTT.

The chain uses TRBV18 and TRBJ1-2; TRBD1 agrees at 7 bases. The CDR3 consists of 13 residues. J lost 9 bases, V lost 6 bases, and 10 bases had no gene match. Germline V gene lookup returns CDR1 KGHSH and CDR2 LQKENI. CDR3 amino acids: CASSPGQDWSYTF. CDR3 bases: TGTGCCAGCTCCCCAGGACAGGACTGGAGCTACACCTTC.

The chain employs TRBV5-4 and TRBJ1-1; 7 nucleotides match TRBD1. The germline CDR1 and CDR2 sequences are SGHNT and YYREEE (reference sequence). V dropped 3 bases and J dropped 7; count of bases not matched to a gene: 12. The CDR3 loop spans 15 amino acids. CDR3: CASSSPGRGTVEAFF. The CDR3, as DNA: TGTGCCAGCAGCTCTCCGGGCCGCGGGACAGTTGAAGCTTTCTTT.

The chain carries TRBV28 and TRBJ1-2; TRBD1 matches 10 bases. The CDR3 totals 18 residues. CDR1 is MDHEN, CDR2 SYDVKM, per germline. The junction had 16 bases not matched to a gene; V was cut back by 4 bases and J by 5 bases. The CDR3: CASSSTRGGQGRGYGYTF. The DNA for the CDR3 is TGTGCCAGCAGTTCAACACGGGGGGGACAGGGGAGAGGGTATGGCTACACCTTC.

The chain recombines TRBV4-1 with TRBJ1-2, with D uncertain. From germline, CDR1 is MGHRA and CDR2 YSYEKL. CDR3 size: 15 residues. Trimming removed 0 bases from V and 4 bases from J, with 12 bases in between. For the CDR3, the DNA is TGCGCCAGCAGCCAAGATATAAGCAATACCTATGGCTACACCTTC. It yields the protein CASSQDISNTYGYTF.

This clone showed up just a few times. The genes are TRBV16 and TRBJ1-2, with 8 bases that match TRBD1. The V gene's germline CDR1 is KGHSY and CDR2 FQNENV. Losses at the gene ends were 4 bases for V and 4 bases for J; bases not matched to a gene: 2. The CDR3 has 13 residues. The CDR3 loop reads CASSPDRGYGYTF. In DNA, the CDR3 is TGTGCCAGCAGCCCAGACAGGGGCTATGGCTACACCTTC. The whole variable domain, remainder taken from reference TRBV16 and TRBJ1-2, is GEEVAQTPKHLVRGEGQKAKLYCAPIKGHSYVFWYQQVLKNEFKFLISFQNENVFDETGMPKERFSAKCLPNSPCSLEIQATKLEDSAVYFCASSPDRGYGYTFGSGTRLTVV.